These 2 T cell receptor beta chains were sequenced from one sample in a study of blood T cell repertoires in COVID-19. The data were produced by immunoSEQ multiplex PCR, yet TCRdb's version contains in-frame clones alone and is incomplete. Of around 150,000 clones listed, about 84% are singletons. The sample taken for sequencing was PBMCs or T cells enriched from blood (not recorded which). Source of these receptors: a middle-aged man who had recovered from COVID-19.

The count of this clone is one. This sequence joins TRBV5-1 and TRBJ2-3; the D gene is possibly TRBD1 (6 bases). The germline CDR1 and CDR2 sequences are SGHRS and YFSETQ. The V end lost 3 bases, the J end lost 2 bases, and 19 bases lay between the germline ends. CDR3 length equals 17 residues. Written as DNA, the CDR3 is TGCGCCAGCAGCTCCGTTACGGGACAAGGATACACAGATACGCAGTATTTT. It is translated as CASSSVTGQGYTDTQYF.

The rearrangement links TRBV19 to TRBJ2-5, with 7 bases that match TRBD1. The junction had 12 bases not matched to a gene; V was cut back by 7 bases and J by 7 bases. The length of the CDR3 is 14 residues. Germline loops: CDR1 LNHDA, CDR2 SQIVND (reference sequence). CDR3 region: CASNPQGTGGTQYF. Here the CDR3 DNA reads TGTGCCAGTAACCCACAGGGGACCGGCGGGACCCAGTACTTC.